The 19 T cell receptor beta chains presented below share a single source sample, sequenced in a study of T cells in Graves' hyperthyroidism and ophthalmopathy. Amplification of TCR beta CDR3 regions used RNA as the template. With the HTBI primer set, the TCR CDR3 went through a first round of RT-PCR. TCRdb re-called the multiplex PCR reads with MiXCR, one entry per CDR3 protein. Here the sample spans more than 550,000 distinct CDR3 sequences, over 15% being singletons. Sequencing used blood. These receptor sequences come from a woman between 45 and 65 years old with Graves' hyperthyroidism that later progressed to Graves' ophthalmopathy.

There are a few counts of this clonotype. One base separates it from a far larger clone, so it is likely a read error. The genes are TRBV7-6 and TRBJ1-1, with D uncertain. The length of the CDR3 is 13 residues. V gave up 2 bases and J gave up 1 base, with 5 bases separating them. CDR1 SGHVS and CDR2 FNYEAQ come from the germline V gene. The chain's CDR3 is CASSLYSNTEAFF. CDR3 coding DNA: TGTGCCAGCAGCTTATATTCGAACACTGAAGCTTTCTTT.

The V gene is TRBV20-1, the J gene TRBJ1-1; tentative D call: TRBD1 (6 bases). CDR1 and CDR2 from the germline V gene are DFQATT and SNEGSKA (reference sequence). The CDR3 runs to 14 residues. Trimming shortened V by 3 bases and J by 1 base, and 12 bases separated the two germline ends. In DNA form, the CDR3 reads TGCAGTGCTAGCAGGGGTGGTCCGAACACTGAAGCTTTCTTT. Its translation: CSASRGGPNTEAFF.

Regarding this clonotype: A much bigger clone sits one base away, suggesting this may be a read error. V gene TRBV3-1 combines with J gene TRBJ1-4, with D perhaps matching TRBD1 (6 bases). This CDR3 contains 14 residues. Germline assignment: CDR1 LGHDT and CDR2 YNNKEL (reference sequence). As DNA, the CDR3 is TGTGCCGGCAGCCCCGGGACAAGGAGTGAAAAACTGTTTTTT. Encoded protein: CAGSPGTRSEKLFF.

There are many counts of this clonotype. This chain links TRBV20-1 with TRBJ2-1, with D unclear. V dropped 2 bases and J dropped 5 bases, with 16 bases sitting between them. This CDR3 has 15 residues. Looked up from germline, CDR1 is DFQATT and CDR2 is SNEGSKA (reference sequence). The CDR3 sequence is CSARKTQSPNNEQFF. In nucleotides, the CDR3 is TGCAGTGCTAGAAAGACTCAATCCCCTAACAATGAGCAGTTCTTC.

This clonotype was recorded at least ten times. The chain's CDR3 is CAWSVGRGTEAFF. The CDR3 bases are TGTGCCTGGAGTGTAGGCAGGGGCACTGAAGCTTTCTTT. The rearrangement joins TRBV30 to TRBJ1-1; a weak D match, TRBD1 (6 bases). The length of the CDR3 is 13 residues. The V and J ends lost 0 bases and 4 bases respectively, with 9 bases between them. Germline V gene lookup returns CDR1 GTSNPN and CDR2 SVGIG (reference sequence).

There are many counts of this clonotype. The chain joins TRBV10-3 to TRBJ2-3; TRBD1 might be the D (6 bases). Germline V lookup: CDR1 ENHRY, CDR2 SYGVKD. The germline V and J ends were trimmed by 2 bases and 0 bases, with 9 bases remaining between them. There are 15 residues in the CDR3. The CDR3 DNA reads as TGTGCCATCAGTGAGAGACAGGAAAGCACAGATACGCAGTATTTT. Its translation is CAISERQESTDTQYF.

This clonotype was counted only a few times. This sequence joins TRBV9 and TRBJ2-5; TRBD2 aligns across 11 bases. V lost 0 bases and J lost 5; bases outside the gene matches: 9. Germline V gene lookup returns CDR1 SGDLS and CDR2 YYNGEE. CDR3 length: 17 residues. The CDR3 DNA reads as TGTGCCAGCAGCGTAGTTGGGACTAGCGGTGTCGGGGAGACCCAGTACTTC. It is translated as CASSVVGTSGVGETQYF.

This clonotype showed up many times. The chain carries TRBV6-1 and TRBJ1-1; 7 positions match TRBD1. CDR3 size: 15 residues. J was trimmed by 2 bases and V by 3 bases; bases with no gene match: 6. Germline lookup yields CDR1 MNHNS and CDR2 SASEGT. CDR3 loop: CASSDQGQLNTEAFF. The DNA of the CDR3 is TGTGCCAGCAGTGACCAGGGACAGCTCAACACTGAAGCTTTCTTT.

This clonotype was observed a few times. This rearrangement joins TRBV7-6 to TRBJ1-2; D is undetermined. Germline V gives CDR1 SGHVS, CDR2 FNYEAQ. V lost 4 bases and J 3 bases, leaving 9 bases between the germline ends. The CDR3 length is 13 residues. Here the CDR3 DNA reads TGTGCCAGCAGCTCCGAATTGCACTATGGCTACACCTTC. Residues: CASSSELHYGYTF.

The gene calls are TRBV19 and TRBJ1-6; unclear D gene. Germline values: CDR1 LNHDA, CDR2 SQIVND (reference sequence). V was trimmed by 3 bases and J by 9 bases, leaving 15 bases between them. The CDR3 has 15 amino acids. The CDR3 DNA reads TGTGCCAGTAGTATCCTGCCAGGAGTGGGTTCACCCCTCCACTTT. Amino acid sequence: CASSILPGVGSPLHF.

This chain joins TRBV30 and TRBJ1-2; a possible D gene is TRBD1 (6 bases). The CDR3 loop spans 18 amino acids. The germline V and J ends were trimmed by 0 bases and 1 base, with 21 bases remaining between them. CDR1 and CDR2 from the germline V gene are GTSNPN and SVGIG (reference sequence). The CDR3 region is CAWSVLGDKGGFNYGYTF. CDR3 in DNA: TGTGCCTGGAGTGTACTTGGGGACAAAGGCGGATTTAACTATGGCTACACCTTC.

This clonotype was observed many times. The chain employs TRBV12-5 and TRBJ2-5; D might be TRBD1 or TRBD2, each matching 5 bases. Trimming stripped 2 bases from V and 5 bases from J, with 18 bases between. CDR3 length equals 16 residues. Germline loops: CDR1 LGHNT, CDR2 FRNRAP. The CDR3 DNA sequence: TGTGCTAGTGGTTTGCCCCACGGATGGGGGTCGGAGACCCAGTACTTC. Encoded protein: CASGLPHGWGSETQYF.

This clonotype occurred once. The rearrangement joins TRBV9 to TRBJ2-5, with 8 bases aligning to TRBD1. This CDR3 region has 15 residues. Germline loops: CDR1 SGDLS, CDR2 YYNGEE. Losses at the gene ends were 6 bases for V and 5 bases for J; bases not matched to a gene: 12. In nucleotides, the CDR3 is TGTGCCAGCACCCCCAGCGGACAGGGTCGCGAGACCCAGTACTTC. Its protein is CASTPSGQGRETQYF.

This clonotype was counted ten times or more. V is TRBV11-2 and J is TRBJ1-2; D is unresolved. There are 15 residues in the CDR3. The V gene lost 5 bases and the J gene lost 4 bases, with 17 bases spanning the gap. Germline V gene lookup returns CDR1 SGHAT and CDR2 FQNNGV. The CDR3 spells CASSIGSATLYGYTF. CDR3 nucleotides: TGTGCCAGCAGCATCGGCAGTGCTACCCTCTATGGCTACACCTTC.

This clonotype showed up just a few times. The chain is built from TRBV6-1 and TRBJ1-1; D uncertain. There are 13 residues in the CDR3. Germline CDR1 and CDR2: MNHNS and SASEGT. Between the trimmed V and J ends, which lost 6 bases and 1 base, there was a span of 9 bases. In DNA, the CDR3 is TGTGCCAGCAGGGAACCTGGGAACACTGAAGCTTTCTTT. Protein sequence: CASREPGNTEAFF.

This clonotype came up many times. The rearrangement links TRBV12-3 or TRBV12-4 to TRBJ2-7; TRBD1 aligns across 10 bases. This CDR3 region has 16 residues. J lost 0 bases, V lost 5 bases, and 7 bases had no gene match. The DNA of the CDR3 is TGTGCCAGCAGTCCTTCGACAGGGGGCGCCTCCTACGAGCAGTACTTC. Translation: CASSPSTGGASYEQYF.

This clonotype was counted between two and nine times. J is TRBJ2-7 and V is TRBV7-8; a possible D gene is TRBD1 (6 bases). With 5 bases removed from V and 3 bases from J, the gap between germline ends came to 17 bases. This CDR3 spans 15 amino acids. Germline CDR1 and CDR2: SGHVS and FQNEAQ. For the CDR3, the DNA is TGTGCCAGCAGCCCGCCCGGGACAAAATACTACGAGCAGTACTTC. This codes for CASSPPGTKYYEQYF.

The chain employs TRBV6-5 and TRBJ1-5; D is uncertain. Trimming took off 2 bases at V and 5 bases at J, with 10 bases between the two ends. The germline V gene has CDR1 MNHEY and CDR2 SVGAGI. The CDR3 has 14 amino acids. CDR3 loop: CASSYDGVDQPQHF. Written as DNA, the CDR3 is TGTGCCAGCAGTTACGACGGAGTAGATCAGCCCCAGCATTTT.

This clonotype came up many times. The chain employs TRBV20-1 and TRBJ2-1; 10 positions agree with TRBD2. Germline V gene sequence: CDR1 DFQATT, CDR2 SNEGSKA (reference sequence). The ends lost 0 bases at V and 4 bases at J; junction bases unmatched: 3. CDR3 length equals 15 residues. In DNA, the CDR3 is TGCAGTGCTAGAGATAGCGGGGGGACTTACAATGAGCAGTTCTTC. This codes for CSARDSGGTYNEQFF.